The 27 T cell receptor beta chains below come from one sample, sequenced in a study of cytomegalovirus exposure and HLA in healthy donors (dated by TCRdb to about 2017). Library preparation used the immunoSEQ multiplex PCR assay. For the multiplex PCR, a mixture combining 60 forward primers for TCR Vbeta segments and 13 reverse primers for TCR Jbeta segments was used. This is the immuneACCESS table as TCRdb keeps it, with only in-frame sequences that have V and J called. A part of the clones is gone; compared with another copy, unresolved V genes explain less than half, and the rest is unexplained. A total of tens of thousands of clones appear in this sample, about 74% of them only once. Roughly 3.7% of the sample is taken by the ten largest. The source material was PBMCs. Receptors originate from a man younger than 40 in good health and CMV-seronegative.

This clone was seen a handful of times. The CDR3 protein is CASSFVTGEATEAFF. CDR3 nucleotides: TGTGCCAGCAGCTTTGTAACAGGGGAGGCCACTGAAGCTTTCTTT. This chain links TRBV7-9 with TRBJ1-1, with 7 bases identical to TRBD1. CDR3 length: 15 amino acids. V trimming: 3 bases; J trimming: 4 bases; junction bases outside the gene matches: 8. Germline CDR1 reads SEHNR; CDR2 reads FQNEAQ (reference sequence).

The chain carries TRBV5-5 and TRBJ1-2, with D perhaps matching TRBD1 (5 bases). Trimming pared 2 bases from V and 0 bases from J, leaving 8 bases between. Germline CDR1 SGHKS, CDR2 YYEKEE (reference sequence). This CDR3 spans 14 amino acids. The CDR3 DNA follows: TGTGCCAGCAGCTTTCGGGGGGCTAACTATGGCTACACCTTC. Protein sequence: CASSFRGANYGYTF.

This chain uses TRBV5-5 with TRBJ2-7; the match to TRBD2 covers 7 bases. The germline V gene has CDR1 SGHKS and CDR2 YYEKEE (reference sequence). The CDR3 runs to 14 residues. The junction had 5 bases not matched to a gene; V was cut back by 1 base and J by 4 bases. The DNA for the CDR3 is TGTGCCAGCAGCTTGACTAGCGAAATATACGAGCAGTACTTC. Translation gives CASSLTSEIYEQYF.

The chain has TRBV29-1 and TRBJ2-5; tentatively, D is TRBD1 (5 bases). The germline V gene encodes CDR1 SQVTM and CDR2 ANQGSEA. Trimming left V 4 bases short and J 4 bases short, with 10 bases between. The CDR3 extends over 12 amino acids. CDR3 residues: CSVVSQGETQYF. CDR3 sequence (DNA): TGCAGCGTTGTGTCCCAGGGAGAGACCCAGTACTTC.

This clone was recorded a few times. The genes are TRBV19 and TRBJ2-5; the match to TRBD2 covers 12 bases. Losses at the gene ends were 1 base for V and 4 bases for J; bases not matched to a gene: 1. CDR3 size: 15 residues. CDR1 is LNHDA, CDR2 SQIVND, per germline (reference sequence). In nucleotides, the CDR3 is TGTGCCAGTAGTATAGGGGGACTAGCGGGAGAGACCCAGTACTTC. It codes for CASSIGGLAGETQYF.

This chain joins TRBV5-6 and TRBJ2-3, with a possible D match to TRBD2 (5 bases). Germline V gives CDR1 SGHDT, CDR2 YYEEEE. Trimming left V 0 bases short and J 9 bases short, with 14 bases between. The CDR3 runs to 14 residues. The DNA of the CDR3 is TGTGCCAGCAGCTTGGCCGGAGTAGAGGGAACGCAGTATTTT. It translates to CASSLAGVEGTQYF.

V and J are TRBV4-2 and TRBJ2-6, with 7 bases that match TRBD2. CDR1 is LGHNA, CDR2 YNFKEQ, per germline. The CDR3 is made up of 19 amino acids. The ends lost 0 bases at V and 0 bases at J; junction bases unmatched: 8. Here the CDR3 DNA reads TGTGCCAGCAGCCAAGATAGGGGAGGGCACCTCTCTGGGGCCAACGTCCTGACTTTC. This encodes CASSQDRGGHLSGANVLTF.

This clone turned up a few times. This rearrangement joins TRBV4-2 to TRBJ1-2, with D maybe TRBD1 (5 bases). The germline CDR1 and CDR2 sequences are LGHNA and YNFKEQ. Trimming left V 4 bases short and J 4 bases short, with 10 bases between. The CDR3 is 13 amino acids. The CDR3 sequence is CASSPRGTYGYTF. The CDR3, as DNA: TGTGCCAGCAGCCCACGGGGGACCTATGGCTACACCTTC.

The chain is built from TRBV7-8 and TRBJ2-7, with 9 positions matching TRBD1. Germline CDR1 is SGHVS and CDR2 is FQNEAQ. The CDR3 loop spans 16 amino acids. Germline trimming cut 5 bases from V and 0 bases from J; bases unmatched to any gene: 8. The CDR3 protein is CASSISHRGPSYEQYF. In DNA, the CDR3 is TGTGCCAGCAGCATATCTCACAGGGGGCCCTCCTACGAGCAGTACTTC.

This rearrangement joins TRBV2 to TRBJ1-1, with D possibly being TRBD1 (5 bases). With 2 bases removed from V and 5 bases from J, the gap between germline ends came to 12 bases. In germline, CDR1 is SNHLY, CDR2 FYNNEI. The CDR3 sequence is 14 residues long. This CDR3 reads CASSEFQGRTEAFF. The CDR3 nucleotides are TGTGCCAGCAGTGAATTTCAGGGTCGAACTGAAGCTTTCTTT.

The chain couples TRBV6-6 to TRBJ1-3; no clear D gene. Germline V gene lookup returns CDR1 MNHNY and CDR2 SVGAGI (reference sequence). The CDR3 sequence is 15 residues long. Deletions cut 6 bases from V and 0 bases from J, with 12 bases between. CDR3 region: CASSTQERSGNTIYF. The CDR3 coding sequence is TGTGCCAGCAGCACTCAGGAACGCTCTGGAAACACCATATATTTT.

V and J are TRBV7-5 and TRBJ2-1; whether TRBD2, the table's D call, matches the DNA was not checked. TRBV7-5 is shown as a pseudogene. The CDR3 has 15 residues. DNA of the CDR3: TGTGCCAGAGGAATGACTAGCGCGTCCTACAATGAGCAGTTCTTC. Protein sequence: CARGMTSASYNEQFF.

V usage is TRBV9 and J usage is TRBJ2-2, with 7 bases matching TRBD1. The CDR3 has 17 amino acids. V lost 0 bases to trimming and J lost 0 bases; unmatched junction nucleotides: 5. Germline V gene data show CDR1 as SGDLS and CDR2 as YYNGEE. Here the CDR3 reads CASSVGRGTANTGELFF. In DNA form, the CDR3 reads TGTGCCAGCAGCGTAGGTAGGGGGACAGCGAACACCGGGGAGCTGTTTTTT.

This clone turned up a few times. This chain connects TRBV4-3 to TRBJ2-5, with a possible D match to TRBD1 (6 bases). V lost 0 bases and J 3 bases, leaving 8 bases between the germline ends. The CDR3 length is 14 residues. Germline CDR1 is LGHNA and CDR2 is YSLEER. The CDR3 bases are TGCGCCAGCAGCCAAGATCGGACAGAAGAGACCCAGTACTTC. This codes for CASSQDRTEETQYF.

CDR3 sequence: CASSVEGQGIYGYTF. CDR3 bases: TGTGCCAGCAGCGTAGAGGGACAGGGCATCTATGGCTACACCTTC. The V gene is TRBV9, the J gene TRBJ1-2, with TRBD1 identical over 9 bases. This CDR3 region has 15 residues. The V segment lost 0 bases and the J segment 4 bases; nucleotides outside the gene matches: 4. CDR1 is SGDLS, CDR2 YYNGEE, per germline.

The chain is built from TRBV30 and TRBJ2-2, with D tentatively TRBD2 (7 bases). The CDR3 contains 15 residues. Germline V gene sequence: CDR1 GTSNPN, CDR2 SVGIG (reference sequence). The V gene lost 2 bases and the J gene lost 6 bases, with 16 bases spanning the gap. CDR3 protein: CAWSRVGGPAGELFF. The CDR3 DNA follows: TGTGCCTGGAGTCGGGTGGGGGGGCCTGCCGGGGAGCTGTTTTTT. Using reference TRBV30 and TRBJ2-2 for the parts outside the CDR3, the full variable domain is SQTIHQWPATLVQPVGSPLSLECTVEGTSNPNLYWYRQAAGRGLQLLFYSVGIGQISSEVPQNLSASRPQDRQFILSSKKLLLSDSGFYLCAWSRVGGPAGELFFGEGSRLTVL.

The chain combines TRBV5-4 with TRBJ2-6; D gene ambiguous. The CDR3 is 15 amino acids. Germline lookup yields CDR1 SGHNT and CDR2 YYREEE (reference sequence). Trimming cost V 2 bases and J 0 bases, with 6 bases left between them. Written as DNA, the CDR3 is TGTGCCAGCAGCTTCTGGGCCTCTGGGGCCAACGTCCTGACTTTC. Encoded protein: CASSFWASGANVLTF.

This clone was seen a few times. V is TRBV6-5 and J is TRBJ2-2, with D tentatively TRBD1 (6 bases). V was clipped by 11 bases and J by 7 bases, with 17 bases between them. Germline V CDR1 and CDR2: MNHEY, SVGAGI. The CDR3 has 13 residues. Here the CDR3 reads CACQRGSSGELFF. The CDR3 DNA is TGTGCCTGCCAAAGGGGGTCTAGCGGGGAGCTGTTTTTT.

This chain joins TRBV28 and TRBJ1-6; 10 nucleotides align to TRBD1. The germline gives CDR1 MDHEN, CDR2 SYDVKM. The J segment lost 8 bases and the V segment lost 6 bases, leaving 4 bases of the junction unmatched. The CDR3 runs 14 residues. CDR3 sequence reads: CASRTGQGYSPLHF. The DNA for the CDR3 is TGTGCCAGCAGGACGGGACAGGGGTATTCACCCCTCCACTTT.

The rearrangement links TRBV18 to TRBJ2-1; the D gene is possibly TRBD2 (6 bases). Trimming shortened V by 3 bases and J by 0 bases, and 15 bases separated the two germline ends. Germline V gives CDR1 KGHSH, CDR2 LQKENI. The CDR3 covers 17 residues. The CDR3 DNA is TGTGCCAGCTCACCGCTCCTAGCGCGAAGCTCCTACAATGAGCAGTTCTTC. Protein sequence: CASSPLLARSSYNEQFF.

The rearrangement links TRBV30 to TRBJ2-2; a weak D match, TRBD1 (5 bases). The V end lost 0 bases, the J end lost 5 bases, and 13 bases lay between the germline ends. Germline lookup yields CDR1 GTSNPN and CDR2 SVGIG (reference sequence). CDR3 length equals 15 residues. CDR3 residues: CAWSVRQGRTGELFF. For the CDR3, the DNA is TGTGCCTGGAGTGTACGTCAGGGTAGGACCGGGGAGCTGTTTTTT.

The gene calls are TRBV19 and TRBJ2-7; possible D gene TRBD1, 7 bases. Germline CDR1 is LNHDA and CDR2 is SQIVND (reference sequence). The ends were cut back, 9 bases at V and 1 base at J, with 16 bases in the middle. This CDR3 has 14 amino acids. The CDR3 DNA reads TGTGCCAGCAGGGGGGCGGCAGGTTCCTACGAGCAGTACTTC. As protein: CASRGAAGSYEQYF.

J is TRBJ1-1 and V is TRBV7-6; D is uncertain. V lost 5 bases and J lost 1, with 11 bases in between. The length of the CDR3 is 14 residues. The germline gives CDR1 SGHVS, CDR2 FNYEAQ. CDR3 in amino acids: CASSLGRENTEAFF. CDR3 DNA sequence: TGTGCCAGCAGCCTCGGACGGGAGAACACTGAAGCTTTCTTT.

The chain has TRBV28 and TRBJ1-2; 7 nucleotides align to TRBD1. V gave up 3 bases and J gave up 0 bases; unmatched junction bases: 19. CDR1 is MDHEN, CDR2 SYDVKM, per germline. The CDR3 contains 20 residues. The CDR3 sequence: CASSFSYPTIQGMANYGYTF. The CDR3 DNA is TGTGCCAGCAGTTTCAGCTATCCGACAATACAGGGGATGGCTAACTATGGCTACACCTTC.

V usage is TRBV30 and J usage is TRBJ1-1; D possibly corresponds to TRBD1 (5 bases). The CDR3 has 15 amino acids. Per the germline V gene, CDR1 is GTSNPN and CDR2 is SVGIG (reference sequence). Trimming took off 0 bases at V and 4 bases at J, with 15 bases between the two ends. CDR3 residues: CAWSVGQGVSTEAFF. The CDR3 DNA reads as TGTGCCTGGAGTGTAGGCCAGGGTGTGTCCACTGAAGCTTTCTTT.

This clone was recorded once. V usage is TRBV10-1 and J usage is TRBJ2-1, with TRBD2 matching over 16 bases. The germline CDR1 and CDR2 sequences are WNHNN and SYGVQD (reference sequence). Trimming cost V 4 bases and J 7 bases; bases outside gene matches: 10. The CDR3 is made up of 18 amino acids. The CDR3, as DNA: TGCGCCAGCAGTGTGGGACTAGCGGGAGGGTCGACGAGTAATGAGCAGTTCTTC. Translation gives CASSVGLAGGSTSNEQFF.

The V and J genes are TRBV28 and TRBJ2-1; perhaps TRBD1 as D (6 bases). The germline V gene encodes CDR1 MDHEN and CDR2 SYDVKM. The CDR3 is 13 amino acids. V was cut by 5 bases and J by 11 bases, with 16 bases left in between. CDR3 in amino acids: CASSPTPGTKQFF. In DNA, the CDR3 is TGTGCCAGCAGTCCGACCCCCGGGACAAAGCAGTTCTTC. Filled out from reference TRBV28 and TRBJ2-1, the complete variable domain reads DVKVTQSSRYLVKRTGEKVFLECVQDMDHENMFWYRQDPGLGLRLIYFSYDVKMKEKGDIPEGYSVSREKKERFSLILESASTNQTSMYLCASSPTPGTKQFFGPGTRLTVL.